A single sample gave rise to the 25 T cell receptor beta chains below, sequenced in a study of PD-L1 blockade in urothelial cancer. Regarding time point: peripheral blood 6 weeks after treatment start. Clones were read by immunoSEQ multiplex PCR, and TCRdb kept only the in-frame ones, dropping some. The repertoire holds around 30,000 clones, with under 90% as singletons. Sequenced material: PBMCs, taken around atezolizumab (anti-PD-L1) treatment. The receptors were gathered from a man between 65 and 85 years old with urothelial cancer.

The rearrangement uses TRBV2 and TRBJ2-1, with TRBD1 identical over 7 bases. The V and J ends lost 5 bases and 7 bases, in that order; junction bases with no gene match: 5. The CDR3 extends over 13 amino acids. Germline-derived CDR1 and CDR2 are SNHLY and FYNNEI. The CDR3 loop reads CASSIGQVNEQFF. The CDR3 DNA sequence: TGTGCCAGCAGTATAGGACAGGTAAATGAGCAGTTCTTC.

V gene TRBV4-1 combines with J gene TRBJ1-3; tentative D call: TRBD1 (5 bases). This CDR3 is built from 15 residues. Between the trimmed V and J ends, which lost 3 bases and 1 base, there was a span of 10 bases. Germline V gene data show CDR1 as MGHRA and CDR2 as YSYEKL. DNA of the CDR3: TGCGCCAGCAGCCACGGGGGAAGATCTGGAAACACCATATATTTT. Its translation: CASSHGGRSGNTIYF.

This clone was recorded only once. This chain joins TRBV18 and TRBJ1-3, with TRBD1 matching over 7 bases. Germline V lookup: CDR1 KGHSH, CDR2 LQKENI. CDR3 length equals 15 residues. Trimming took 1 base from V and 4 from J; bases not matched to a gene: 4. The CDR3 region has the DNA TGTGCCAGCTCACCACGTGGGACAGCAGGAAACACCATATATTTT. Its protein is CASSPRGTAGNTIYF.

The chain couples TRBV4-1 to TRBJ2-1, with 9 bases that match TRBD2. CDR1 is MGHRA and CDR2 is YSYEKL in the germline V gene. CDR3 length equals 17 residues. V dropped 1 base and J dropped 3; count of bases not matched to a gene: 7. CDR3 in DNA: TGCGCCAGCAGCCAAGTAGCTCTAGCGGGAAACTACAATGAGCAGTTCTTC. Its translation is CASSQVALAGNYNEQFF.

This chain connects TRBV6-1 to TRBJ2-1; the match to TRBD2 covers 8 bases. From germline, CDR1 is MNHNS and CDR2 SASEGT. The V gene end was trimmed by 6 bases and the J gene end by 6 bases; junction bases not matched to a gene: 10. CDR3 size: 15 residues. The CDR3 DNA sequence: TGTGCCAGCAGCGCCCGGGAGGGGAGTGGCAATGAGCAGTTCTTC. Protein sequence: CASSAREGSGNEQFF.

The chain carries TRBV5-1 and TRBJ2-7, with 9 bases matching TRBD1. V shed 4 bases and J 5 bases; nucleotides not matched to a gene: 7. There are 14 residues in the CDR3. Germline CDR1 SGHRS, CDR2 YFSETQ. This CDR3 is CASSVQGARDEQYF. The CDR3 nucleotides are TGCGCCAGCAGCGTACAGGGGGCGCGGGACGAGCAGTACTTC.

The chain carries TRBV11-3 and TRBJ2-1; TRBD2 matches 8 bases. With V trimmed by 5 bases and J by 3 bases, 9 bases remained unmatched. The germline V gene encodes CDR1 SGHNT and CDR2 YENEEA. This CDR3 is 16 amino acids long. The CDR3 here is CASSRRRGAYYNEQFF. DNA for the CDR3: TGTGCCAGCAGCCGTAGGCGGGGGGCATACTACAATGAGCAGTTCTTC. Based on the CDR3 plus reference TRBV11-3 and TRBJ2-1, the full variable domain is EAGVVQSPRYKIIEKKQPVAFWCNPISGHNTLYWYLQNLGQGPELLIRYENEEAVDDSQLPKDRFSAERLKGVDSTLKIQPAELGDSAVYLCASSRRRGAYYNEQFFGPGTRLTVL.

The chain is built from TRBV7-8 and TRBJ2-7; a possible D gene is TRBD1 (6 bases). CDR1 is SGHVS, CDR2 FQNEAQ, per germline. V was pared by 2 bases and J by 5 bases, with 13 bases between. This CDR3 region has 14 residues. The CDR3: CASSLLGQGDEQYF. Here the CDR3 DNA reads TGTGCCAGCAGCTTATTGGGACAAGGCGACGAGCAGTACTTC.

This clone was picked up a small number of times. The chain employs TRBV2 and TRBJ1-2; D uncertain. CDR1 and CDR2 from the germline V gene are SNHLY and FYNNEI. The V end was cut by 5 bases, the J end by 0 bases, with 4 bases between. There are 12 residues in the CDR3. The CDR3 is CASSPTNYGYTF. CDR3 bases: TGTGCCAGCAGTCCCACTAACTATGGCTACACCTTC.

The chain recombines TRBV5-1 with TRBJ2-7, with 10 bases aligning to TRBD2. V lost 2 bases to trimming and J lost 2 bases; unmatched junction nucleotides: 4. Germline values: CDR1 SGHRS, CDR2 YFSETQ. The CDR3 is 15 residues long. The DNA for the CDR3 is TGCGCCAGCAGCTTCCAGCGGGAGGGCCCCTACGAGCAGTACTTC. Amino acid sequence: CASSFQREGPYEQYF.

The chain links TRBV9 to TRBJ2-2, with a weak D call TRBD1 (5 bases). Germline V CDR1 and CDR2: SGDLS, YYNGEE. Trimming removed 2 bases from V and 4 bases from J, with 6 bases in between. The CDR3 totals 13 residues. The CDR3 bases are TGTGCCAGCAGCGTGCAGGGCACCGGGGAGCTGTTTTTT. Translated, it gives CASSVQGTGELFF. Filled out from reference TRBV9 and TRBJ2-2, the complete variable domain reads DSGVTQTPKHLITATGQRVTLRCSPRSGDLSVYWYQQSLDQGLQFLIQYYNGEERAKGNILERFSAQQFPDLHSELNLSSLELGDSALYFCASSVQGTGELFFGEGSRLTVL.

The rearrangement joins TRBV7-2 to TRBJ2-2; a weak D match, TRBD1 (5 bases). The length of the CDR3 is 18 residues. V shed 1 base and J shed 6 bases, with 21 bases lying between them. Looked up from germline, CDR1 is SGHTA and CDR2 is FQGNSA. For the CDR3, the DNA is TGTGCCAGCAGCTTAGAGGGCCCGTATCGACAGAAACCCGGGGAGCTGTTTTTT. It encodes CASSLEGPYRQKPGELFF.

The J gene is TRBJ2-1, the V gene TRBV5-8; no firm D call. CDR3 size: 13 residues. Trimming removed 3 bases from V and 0 bases from J, with 4 bases in between. Germline CDR1 SGHTS, CDR2 YDEGEE. The CDR3 sequence: CASSSSSYNEQFF. The CDR3 DNA is TGTGCCAGCAGCTCCAGCTCCTACAATGAGCAGTTCTTC. The full variable domain, its missing parts supplied by reference TRBV5-8 and TRBJ2-1, is EAGVTQSPTHLIKTRGQQATLRCSPISGHTSVYWYQQALGLGLQFLLWYDEGEERNRGNFPPRFSGRQFPNYSSELNVNALELEDSALYLCASSSSSYNEQFFGPGTRLTVL.

This clone was seen a single time. The chain uses TRBV7-2 and TRBJ2-6; possible D gene TRBD2, 5 bases. Trimming left V 7 bases short and J 2 bases short, with 12 bases between. CDR1 and CDR2 from the germline V gene are SGHTA and FQGNSA. This CDR3 contains 15 residues. This CDR3 is CASTPGSAGANVLTF. CDR3 nucleotide sequence: TGTGCCAGCACACCTGGTAGCGCTGGGGCCAACGTCCTGACTTTC.

The rearrangement links TRBV11-3 to TRBJ2-3; D gene unclear. Germline V gene lookup returns CDR1 SGHNT and CDR2 YENEEA. The V end lost 0 bases, the J end lost 0 bases, and 4 bases lay between the germline ends. The CDR3 has 14 amino acids. The CDR3 DNA reads as TGTGCCAGCAGCTTAGACGGTAGCACAGATACGCAGTATTTT. Its translation is CASSLDGSTDTQYF.

This clone was seen once. This sequence joins TRBV29-1 and TRBJ1-4, with 7 bases lining up with TRBD1. CDR1 and CDR2 (germline): SQVTM, ANQGSEA. V was clipped by 7 bases and J by 4 bases; unmatched bases: 6. This CDR3 is 13 amino acids long. CDR3 protein: CSAYRDSNEKLFF. For the CDR3, the DNA is TGCAGCGCCTACCGGGACAGTAATGAAAAACTGTTTTTT.

The V call is TRBV5-1, the J call TRBJ1-2; a weak D match, TRBD1 (6 bases). Trimming cost V 0 bases and J 3 bases, with 6 bases left between them. CDR3 length: 13 amino acids. Germline V lookup: CDR1 SGHRS, CDR2 YFSETQ. CDR3 DNA sequence: TGCGCCAGCAGCTTGGGGACAGACTATGGCTACACCTTC. This encodes CASSLGTDYGYTF.

The chain uses TRBV20-1 and TRBJ2-3; weak D call: TRBD1 (6 bases). The CDR3 loop spans 11 amino acids. CDR1 and CDR2 from the germline V gene are DFQATT and SNEGSKA (reference sequence). DNA for the CDR3: TGCACTCCAGGGGACCCAGATACGCAGTATTTT. This translates into CTPGDPDTQYF.

This chain joins TRBV13 and TRBJ1-2; tentatively, D is TRBD1 (6 bases). This CDR3 region has 15 residues. The germline V and J ends were trimmed by 2 bases and 8 bases, with 18 bases remaining between them. Germline lookup yields CDR1 PRHDT and CDR2 FYEKMQ (reference sequence). In DNA, the CDR3 is TGTGCCAGCAGCTTACCTAGCAGGGGCGGACACGGCTACACCTTC. Translated: CASSLPSRGGHGYTF.

This rearrangement joins TRBV7-6 to TRBJ1-1; possibly TRBD1 for D (5 bases). Trimming cost V 6 bases and J 1 base, with 9 bases left between them. There are 13 residues in the CDR3. Per the germline V gene, CDR1 is SGHVS and CDR2 is FNYEAQ. CDR3 bases: TGTGCCAGCAGGTTACAGGAGAACACTGAAGCTTTCTTT. This gives the protein CASRLQENTEAFF.

This rearrangement joins TRBV30 to TRBJ1-6; perhaps TRBD1 as D (5 bases). The CDR3 sequence is 16 residues long. The V end lost 0 bases, the J end lost 4 bases, and 13 bases lay between the germline ends. The germline CDR1 and CDR2 sequences are GTSNPN and SVGIG (reference sequence). CDR3 protein: CAWSVLRVNYNSPLHF. CDR3 sequence (DNA): TGTGCCTGGAGTGTACTCAGGGTGAATTATAATTCACCCCTCCACTTT.

The chain recombines TRBV7-2 with TRBJ2-5; no clear D. The J call is in doubt because the DNA end fits TRBJ2-7 better. The CDR3 has 14 residues. The V gene's germline CDR1 is SGHTA and CDR2 FQGNSA. This CDR3 reads CASSSTLTTYEQYF. The DNA for the CDR3 is TGTGCCAGCAGCTCAACTCTTACTACCTACGAGCAGTACTTC.

The chain is built from TRBV7-2 and TRBJ2-3, with a tentative D call TRBD1 (7 bases). The CDR3 sequence is 16 residues long. Trimming left V 9 bases short and J 2 bases short, with 21 bases between. Germline CDR1 is SGHTA and CDR2 is FQGNSA. The CDR3: CASVRRAGQITDTQYF. The CDR3 bases are TGTGCCAGTGTTAGGAGGGCGGGACAGATCACAGATACGCAGTATTTT.

This clone came up once. This rearrangement joins TRBV5-6 to TRBJ2-3; the match to TRBD2 covers 8 bases. Germline trimming cut 0 bases from V and 3 bases from J; bases unmatched to any gene: 6. The length of the CDR3 is 16 residues. Germline values: CDR1 SGHDT, CDR2 YYEEEE. The CDR3 DNA reads as TGTGCCAGCAGCTTGGAAATCGGGGGGGCGACAGATACGCAGTATTTT. Its translation: CASSLEIGGATDTQYF.

This chain's CDR3 is CASSRDGAGSYEQYF. The CDR3 coding sequence is TGCGCCAGCAGCCGAGACGGAGCGGGGTCCTACGAGCAGTACTTC. V usage is TRBV4-3 and J usage is TRBJ2-7; TRBD2 matches 7 bases. The J segment lost 1 base and the V segment lost 4 bases, leaving 7 bases of the junction unmatched. This CDR3 spans 15 amino acids. Germline-derived CDR1 and CDR2 are LGHNA and YSLEER.